This TCR beta chain emerged from a study of OX40 agonist ivuxolimab in advanced cancers. Findings and limits, study-wide: Certain nonresponders additionally had low normalized T-cell clonal expansion.

Per the germline V gene, CDR1 is SGHAT and CDR2 is FQNNGV. This CDR3 has 15 amino acids. V lost 1 base to trimming and J lost 4 bases; unmatched junction nucleotides: 5. TCRdb's table, derived via immunoSEQ multiplex PCR, lists solely in-frame clones and lacks some. This sample carries approximately 92,000 clones, 95% to 96% of them seen once, and the ten largest clones take 2% to 2.5%. Note on this clone: Its antigen is unidentified.

Sequencing used CD4+ or CD8+ T cells sorted from blood, obtained in a trial of the OX40 agonist ivuxolimab. The sequence was collected from an adult with an advanced solid tumor such as melanoma, head and neck, liver or kidney cancer. The chain links TRBV11-2 to TRBJ2-5, with 8 positions matching TRBD2. The DNA for the CDR3 is TGTGCCAGCAGCTTAGCGGCGGGAGGTCGAGAGACCCAGTACTTC. The encoded protein is CASSLAAGGRETQYF.